One TCR beta chain is described in this entry. No cognate antigen has been identified for it. Qualities for individual bases were not recorded, and no much larger clone is one base off. The data stem from a study of response to subunit inactivated influenza vaccine (dated by TCRdb to the late 2010s). Some background on the complete study: The study used deep quantitative T cell receptor repertoire profiling to track responses to a trivalent subunit inactivated influenza vaccine.

The research as a whole found: The authors proposed that each seasonal influenza vaccination may bring in only a limited number of new T cells.

Receptor libraries were prepared by RT-PCR. Sequencing instrument: Illumina HiSeq 2500. The public reads were quality trimmed at Q25 with fastp and then assembled into clones with MiXCR by TCRdb, keeping productive beta chains. CDR3 protein sequences are deduplicated, and each keeps its most common genes and DNA. The sample records over 800,000 distinct CDR3 sequences, 21% of which are singletons. The leading ten clones occupy roughly 10% of the sample. The origin of this receptor is a man aged 50-60 years who received an inactivated influenza vaccine. Donor details come from another sample of the same person, matched by shared clones. The source material was PBMCs from blood, sampled roughly 5 days after vaccination.

The sequence in DNA is TGTGCCAGCAGCTTCATGACAGGGGACTATGGCTACACCTTC. This sequence encodes CASSFMTGDYGYTF. The rearranged chain carries TRBV7-8 and TRBJ1-2; TRBD1 lines up with 8 middle nucleotides. The CDR3 starts with the cysteine, ends with the phenylalanine, and has 14 residues. Kept here is only the CDR3 DNA, which spans 42 bases and is read in frame from base 1. Trimming takes 3 bases off V and 3 bases off J; junction bases not matched to a gene: 3. As encoded in the germline V gene, CDR1 is SGHVS while CDR2 is FQNEAQ.